This entry concerns a single TCR beta chain. Its antigen remains unidentified. Base qualities are not recorded, but no much larger clone differs from it by a single base. The sample's time point, from its label and the paper: patch test 3, about 24 weeks after DPC sensitization. The treatment or condition label on this specimen signifies: therapeutic diphenylcyclopropenone sensitization with weekly scalp DPC. At every patch-test visit, the blood draw took place before the patch test was put on. Patients were eligible if aged 18 to 70, diagnosed with alopecia and judged suitable for DPC therapy, and pregnant patients were excluded. Total RNA was extracted from unfractionated whole blood that had been collected in Tempus Blood RNA tubes. This specimen belongs to a study of human T cells and chemical hapten exposure (dated by TCRdb to the early 2020s). Regarding the research as a whole: For sensitization, 2% DPC in acetone was applied to a roughly 2 cm by roughly 2 cm area of upper inner arm skin. Throughout the study period of around 24 weeks, patients also received therapeutic DPC doses to the scalp every week. Patch testing on the upper back used Finn chambers containing 0.01% DPC, with scoring done after 6 days according to International Contact Dermatitis Research Group standards. Alopecia areata with under or over 50% scalp involvement, alopecia totalis and alopecia universalis were represented in the patient cohort, which was mostly female. Libraries were pooled for sequencing, and variation in per-sample TCR yields was attributed mainly to small differences in library volumes within the pool. The study tracked peripheral blood TCR repertoire changes in vivo during primary and secondary sensitization to the hapten diphenylcyclopropenone (DPC) in alopecia patients. Blood samples were taken from patients before sensitization (week 0) and at 2, 6 and about 24 weeks after DPC sensitization. For TCR sequencing, blood came from about 28 alopecia patients at anywhere from one to four time points (pre-sensitization, 2, 6 and 24 weeks). Broad study findings and their caveats: Expanded TCRs formed significantly more large CDR3 similarity clusters than pre-sensitization or healthy control sets, consistent with antigen-driven responses. After repeated subsampling, changes were observed in the strength of the expansion versus patch-test correlation and in the threshold at which the correlation became significant. Patch test score was positively correlated with the number of PT1 expanded TCRs, with significance at thresholds 8, 16 and 32 but not at 4. DPC sensitization did not change how many TCRs were above 1 in 1000 frequency, and no evidence was found of alterations in global repertoire structure. Alopecia, a presumed autoimmune disease, was present in all patients, so the immune response of the patients might differ from that of healthy individuals.

Measured from the cysteine to the phenylalanine, the CDR3 is 17 residues long. Solely the CDR3 DNA is kept, with 51 bases framed from the first base. Trimming at the junction amounts to 2 bases on V and 10 bases on J, and the germline ends lie 24 bases apart. CDR1 SGHVS and CDR2 FQNEAQ were looked up in the germline V gene. Libraries were prepared through RACE. Reads for this sample came from a NextSeq 500. During library preparation, unique molecular identifiers were attached to individual cDNA molecules so that TCRs could be counted quantitatively and reproducibly. Both TCR alpha and TCR beta chains were sequenced from each blood RNA sample. For the original study's pipeline: The median number of TCRs per sample was 95,638, ranging from about 23,224 to 700,000. V, J and CDR3 annotation of the TCR reads was performed with the Decombinator software suite. Every sample was subsampled to the same number of TCRs (28,000) for the PS versus PT1 abundance plots. Expanded TCRs were defined as absent before sensitization and observed at least eight times at the 2-week time point. TCRdb cleaned the public reads at Q25 with fastp, built clones with MiXCR and kept in-frame beta chains. One record per CDR3 amino acid sequence lists the most common genes and DNA. For this entry, the V and J calls and clone size follow TCRdb and not the study's own pipeline. A total of about 170,000 distinct CDR3 sequences appear in this sample, roughly a quarter of them only once. Clones ranked in the top ten supply around 2.3% of the sample.

The TCR comes from a woman younger than 30 with alopecia areata. Some clones in this sample may be carry-over from other donors' samples. This chain joins TRBV7-8 to TRBJ2-1; TRBD1 is perhaps the D gene, given 5 matching bases. The sequences come from whole blood, collected in connection with sensitization to the hapten diphenylcyclopropenone (DPC). At the DNA level, the sequence is TGTGCCAGCAGCTTAATACAGGCCTTACAGAGAAAGGGGGAGCAGTTCTTC. This translates into CASSLIQALQRKGEQFF.